A selection of T cell receptor beta chains follows, all from one sample in a study of T cell repertoires in cytomegalovirus infection. TCRdb reprocessed the reads via MiXCR and lists one record per CDR3 protein. The table records about 440,000 distinct CDR3 sequences, 30% to 40% of them present only once. The material sequenced was PBMCs. These receptors originate from a human donor in good health (CMV status not recorded). Some clones in this sample may be carry-over from other donors' samples. Both conserved end residues are part of each CDR3. Fields, in order: D gene, clone size, V gene, J gene, CDR3 protein, CDR3 DNA. The D gene is left open where the match is weak. Rows give clone size only sometimes, using once, few, many, or a class for an expanded clone.

-	-	TRBV5-6	TRBJ1-5	CASSFDAALPQHF	TGTGCCAGCAGCTTTGACGCCGCACTGCCCCAGCATTTT
-	few	TRBV5-1	TRBJ2-1	CASSRQDSSYNEQFF	TGCGCCAGCAGTCGACAGGACAGCTCCTACAATGAGCAGTTCTTC
-	few	TRBV11-2	TRBJ2-7	CASSSNRAEAEQYF	TGTGCCAGCAGCTCTAATCGTGCGGAAGCGGAGCAGTACTTC
-	-	TRBV6-1	TRBJ2-5	CASSLGGRSRETQYF	TGTGCCAGCAGTTTGGGGGGGCGGAGTAGAGAGACCCAGTACTTC
TRBD1	-	TRBV12-3/TRBV12-4	TRBJ1-6	CASSSGTGPNSPLHF	TGTGCCAGCAGTTCAGGGACAGGGCCTAATTCACCCCTCCACTTT
-	-	TRBV19	TRBJ2-7	CASRGASDSSYEQYF	TGTGCCAGTCGGGGGGCCTCAGATAGCTCCTACGAGCAGTACTTC
-	-	TRBV29-1	TRBJ2-2	CSGGNTGELFF	TGCAGCGGGGGGAACACCGGGGAGCTGTTTTTT
-	many	TRBV7-2	TRBJ2-2	CASTHYLVGEEGTGELFF	TGTGCCAGCACCCACTACCTGGTCGGGGAGGAGGGCACCGGGGAGCTGTTTTTT
-	few	TRBV20-1	TRBJ1-5	CSAYRSGRTNQPQHF	TGCAGTGCATATCGGTCAGGGAGAACCAATCAGCCCCAGCATTTT
TRBD2	-	TRBV5-6	TRBJ2-1	CASSPGLAGGAEQFF	TGTGCCAGCAGCCCGGGACTAGCGGGGGGTGCTGAGCAGTTCTTC
-	-	TRBV5-6	TRBJ1-2	CASSLNRAYGYTF	TGTGCCAGCAGCTTAAACAGGGCCTATGGCTACACCTTC
-	-	TRBV6-1	TRBJ1-3	CASNEGRALGGNTIYF	TGTGCCAGCAACGAAGGCAGGGCCTTGGGAGGAAACACCATATATTTT
-	-	TRBV9	TRBJ2-3	CASSARGTSTDTQYF	TGTGCCAGCAGCGCGCGGGGAACTAGCACAGATACGCAGTATTTT
TRBD2	few	TRBV12-5	TRBJ2-3	CASGFLPAGGTGTDTQYF	TGTGCTAGTGGTTTCCTGCCAGCGGGGGGAACAGGCACAGATACGCAGTATTTT
-	-	TRBV12-3/TRBV12-4	TRBJ2-7	CASSQPLGEQYF	TGTGCCAGCAGCCAACCCCTGGGTGAGCAGTACTTC
-	-	TRBV28	TRBJ2-6	CASSSHWASSGANVLTF	TGTGCCAGCAGTTCACATTGGGCCTCCTCTGGGGCCAACGTCCTGACTTTC
TRBD1	many	TRBV10-1	TRBJ2-5	CASSQDRGKETQYF	TGCGCCAGCAGCCAGGACAGGGGAAAAGAGACCCAGTACTTC
-	few	TRBV5-1	TRBJ2-3	CASSLQEGVSTDTQYF	TGCGCCAGCAGCTTACAAGAGGGGGTATCCACAGATACGCAGTATTTT
TRBD1	-	TRBV20-1	TRBJ2-7	CSARAPTGGSGYEQYF	TGCAGTGCTAGAGCACCGACAGGGGGCTCCGGCTACGAGCAGTACTTC
TRBD1	few	TRBV11-2	TRBJ1-1	CASSLDPRQGQTTEAFF	TGTGCCAGCAGCTTAGACCCCCGACAGGGCCAGACCACCGAAGCTTTCTTT
-	-	TRBV27	TRBJ1-4	CASSLQTNEKLFF	TGTGCCAGCAGTTTACAAACTAATGAAAAACTGTTTTTT
-	many	TRBV2	TRBJ2-1	CASTRDSADYNEQFF	TGTGCCAGCACGAGAGACAGCGCCGATTACAATGAGCAGTTCTTC
TRBD2	few	TRBV11-2	TRBJ2-3	CASSSAGGPEDTQYF	TGTGCCAGCAGCTCGGCGGGGGGGCCTGAAGATACGCAGTATTTT
-	many	TRBV7-2	TRBJ2-1	CASSLAPGEGAGGEQFF	TGTGCCAGCAGCTTAGCGCCGGGGGAAGGGGCAGGAGGTGAGCAGTTCTTC
-	-	TRBV12-3/TRBV12-4	TRBJ1-2	CASSSRDINGGYTF	TGTGCCAGCAGCTCCCGGGACATTAATGGTGGTTACACCTTC
TRBD2	-	TRBV6-8	TRBJ2-2	CASSSMTGLAGGPGELFF	TGTGCCAGCAGTTCGATGACTGGACTAGCGGGGGGCCCCGGGGAGCTGTTTTTT
-	-	TRBV11-2	TRBJ2-5	CASRLAARFQETQYF	TGTGCCAGCAGATTAGCGGCTAGGTTCCAAGAGACCCAGTACTTC
TRBD2	many	TRBV7-9	TRBJ2-7	CASSPTSGGGVGEQYF	TGTGCCAGCAGCCCAACTAGCGGGGGAGGCGTAGGCGAGCAGTACTTC
-	few	TRBV19	TRBJ1-2	CASSYEGRNLGGYTF	TGTGCCAGTAGTTACGAGGGGCGCAATCTTGGTGGCTACACCTTC
-	few	TRBV5-4	TRBJ1-1	CASSLGRAVLNTEAFF	TGTGCCAGCAGCTTAGGGAGAGCAGTTCTGAACACTGAAGCTTTCTTT
-	-	TRBV6-1	TRBJ1-5	CASSEALIRSNQPQHF	TGTGCCAGCAGTGAAGCATTGATCCGTAGCAATCAGCCCCAGCATTTT
TRBD1	-	TRBV6-1	TRBJ2-7	CASSEGRTGSNEQYF	TGTGCCAGCAGTGAAGGCCGGACAGGGAGCAACGAGCAGTACTTC
-	-	TRBV2	TRBJ1-2	CASSEQGRVIAYTF	TGTGCCAGCAGTGAACAGGGTCGTGTAATCGCCTACACCTTC
TRBD2	-	TRBV20-1	TRBJ2-5	CSAQRGQETQYF	TGCAGTGCTCAGCGGGGACAAGAGACCCAGTACTTC
TRBD2	-	TRBV7-2	TRBJ2-2	CASSSSGTSGGKGELFF	TGTGCCAGCAGCTCCTCCGGGACTAGCGGGGGAAAAGGGGAGCTGTTTTTT
TRBD2	few	TRBV6-6	TRBJ2-5	CASSYVGEGETQYF	TGTGCCAGCAGTTACGTTGGGGAGGGCGAGACCCAGTACTTC
-	-	TRBV12-3/TRBV12-4	TRBJ1-5	CASSDRDHQPQHF	TGTGCCAGCAGTGACAGAGATCATCAGCCCCAGCATTTT
-	-	TRBV11-3	TRBJ2-1	CASSLDGAENEQFF	TGTGCCAGCAGCTTAGATGGGGCTGAGAATGAGCAGTTCTTC
-	many	TRBV6-1	TRBJ1-1	CASSEARTQMNTEAFF	TGTGCCAGCAGTGAAGCGCGGACCCAAATGAACACTGAAGCTTTCTTT
-	-	TRBV7-3	TRBJ2-7	CASSAGTLGYEQYF	TGTGCCAGCAGCGCCGGGACTCTCGGGTACGAGCAGTACTTC
-	-	TRBV7-2	TRBJ1-4	CASSPSPNTVNEKLFF	TGTGCCAGCAGCCCCTCACCAAATACTGTTAATGAAAAACTGTTTTTT
-	few	TRBV4-1	TRBJ2-3	CASSQFSRSDTQYF	TGCGCCAGCAGCCAATTCAGCAGGAGCGATACGCAGTATTTT
-	few	TRBV11-2	TRBJ2-7	CASSLGVRPPYEQYF	TGTGCCAGCAGCTTAGGTGTCAGGCCTCCCTACGAGCAGTACTTC
TRBD2	-	TRBV12-3/TRBV12-4	TRBJ2-1	CASSSDSGGALGEQFF	TGTGCCAGCAGTTCCGATAGCGGGGGGGCACTAGGTGAGCAGTTCTTC
-	many	TRBV7-8	TRBJ2-7	CASSPGQKQYF	TGTGCCAGCAGCCCCGGACAGAAGCAGTACTTC
-	-	TRBV15	TRBJ2-2	CATSREENPGELFF	TGTGCCACCAGCAGAGAAGAGAACCCCGGGGAGCTGTTTTTT
TRBD1	few	TRBV2	TRBJ1-6	CASSVASSWLFVGQMDSPLHF	TGTGCCAGCAGTGTAGCTTCCTCGTGGCTTTTTGTGGGACAGATGGATTCACCCCTCCACTTT
TRBD1	-	TRBV20-1	TRBJ1-2	CSASDRVGYGYTF	TGCAGTGCTTCGGACAGGGTCGGCTATGGCTACACCTTC
-	many	TRBV7-8	TRBJ1-1	CASSSIGNTEAFF	TGTGCCAGCAGTTCTATAGGGAACACTGAAGCTTTCTTT
-	few	TRBV28	TRBJ1-1	CASKHGAGMNTEAFF	TGTGCCAGCAAACATGGGGCAGGGATGAACACTGAAGCTTTCTTT
-	many	TRBV6-5	TRBJ1-2	CASSYDGGAGYGYTF	TGTGCCAGCAGTTACGATGGGGGCGCAGGCTATGGCTACACCTTC
-	many	TRBV7-2	TRBJ1-5	CASSLEASRNQPQHF	TGTGCCAGCAGCTTAGAGGCCTCAAGAAATCAGCCCCAGCATTTT
-	-	TRBV6-6	TRBJ2-3	CASALPVSTDTQYF	TGTGCCAGCGCCCTCCCGGTGAGCACAGATACGCAGTATTTT
-	many	TRBV7-8	TRBJ1-5	CASSSTLLDLNQPQHF	TGTGCCAGCAGCTCAACGCTTTTGGATCTCAATCAGCCCCAGCATTTT
TRBD1	-	TRBV7-8	TRBJ1-4	CASSQTGVREKLFF	TGTGCCAGCAGCCAAACAGGGGTCCGTGAAAAACTGTTTTTT